A single sample gave rise to the 2 T cell receptor beta chains below, sequenced in a study of blood T cell repertoires in COVID-19. Sequencing was performed with immunoSEQ multiplex PCR; in TCRdb, only in-frame clones are kept and a portion is missing. The sample yields under 75,000 clones, roughly three quarters seen once. Sequenced material: peripheral blood. The source is a woman in her seventies with acute or convalescent COVID-19.

The chain recombines TRBV5-6 with TRBJ1-2, with D possibly being TRBD1 (6 bases). Germline V gene data show CDR1 as SGHDT and CDR2 as YYEEEE. The CDR3 is 14 residues long. The V gene lost 0 bases and the J gene lost 8 bases, with 14 bases spanning the gap. The DNA for the CDR3 is TGTGCCAGCAGCTTGGGACAGGTTAAAGGGGGCTACACCTTC. Its translation: CASSLGQVKGGYTF.

This clone has a single count. This chain links TRBV2 with TRBJ1-1; 8 positions agree with TRBD1. Germline values: CDR1 SNHLY, CDR2 FYNNEI. The junction had 23 bases not matched to a gene; V was cut back by 4 bases and J by 13 bases. The CDR3 covers 17 residues. The CDR3 bases are TGTGCCAGCAGTGGAGGGACAGGACGTCAAATCCAGAGGGGGCTTTTCTTT. Amino acids: CASSGGTGRQIQRGLFF.